This T cell receptor beta chain is drawn from a study of T cell responses to AZD1222 COVID-19 vaccine. Study-level results: Donors skewed white British and female; clonal diversity was possibly underestimated.

The CDR3 has 15 amino acids. The ends lost 5 bases at V and 1 base at J; junction bases unmatched: 6. The germline V gene has CDR1 MDHEN and CDR2 SYDVKM. Regarding this clone: Its cognate antigen is unknown.

TCRdb's table, derived via immunoSEQ multiplex PCR, lists solely in-frame clones and lacks some. The sample carries roughly 130,000 clones, just under 95% recorded once. This sequence was found in an adult in good health. This sequence joins TRBV28 and TRBJ1-2; 8 bases fit TRBD1. The specimen comprised peripheral blood, sampled on day 0 of AZD1222 vaccination. The CDR3 is CASSLGQGYNYGYTF. CDR3 DNA: TGTGCCAGCAGTCTAGGACAGGGCTATAACTATGGCTACACCTTC.